Sequencing of this T cell receptor beta chain was carried out in a study of blood T cell repertoires in COVID-19. Study summary: Sample material is recorded as cDNA or gDNA derived from T cells, B-cell-depleted T cells, or PBMCs.

Libraries were prepared by immunoSEQ multiplex PCR; TCRdb keeps only in-frame clonotypes and omits some of them. The sample carries 300,000 to 450,000 clones, more than 70% recorded once. The study drew participants aged roughly 18 to 95 years from fewer than 30 US areas. The sample comprised PBMCs or T cells enriched from blood (not recorded which). The sequence was obtained from a middle-aged man in a cohort exposed to, infected with or recovered from COVID-19 (not recorded which).

This CDR3 is CASAGGDTSTDTQYF. CDR3 bases: TGTGCCAGCGCGGGGGGAGATACTAGCACAGATACGCAGTATTTT. The rearrangement links TRBV7-2 to TRBJ2-3; TRBD2 matches at 8 bases. Trimming removed 8 bases from V and 0 bases from J; junction bases left unmatched: 7. Looked up from germline, CDR1 is SGHTA and CDR2 is FQGNSA. The CDR3 has 15 amino acids.